This T cell receptor (beta chain) appears in the sequencing data of a study of blood T cell repertoires in COVID-19. As for the study in general: Acute-phase and convalescent COVID-19 samples originated in the United States, Italy and Spain. T cells, B-cell-depleted T cells, or PBMCs supplied cDNA or gDNA.

V gave up 2 bases and J gave up 3 bases; unmatched junction bases: 13. This CDR3 has 18 amino acids. The V gene's germline CDR1 is MGHRA and CDR2 YSYEKL. Methods used by the authors: Quantification of nucleated cells was approximated via reference gene primer amplification. The method was immunoSEQ multiplex PCR; TCRdb's version includes in-frame clones alone and lacks a portion of them. The V and J calls and clone size were taken over from that table, and D and trimming were inferred from the DNA. Of around 300,000 clones listed, approximately 91% are singletons. The receptor's source is a middle-aged man with acute or convalescent COVID-19. V gene TRBV4-1 combines with J gene TRBJ1-1; 9 bases fit TRBD1. What was sequenced was peripheral blood. Here the CDR3 DNA reads TGCGCCAGCAGCCAATCCACTTTCACAGGGGGCTTGTACACTGAAGCTTTCTTT. This translates into CASSQSTFTGGLYTEAFF.